The sample holds many counts of the clone carrying this T cell receptor (beta chain). The library tagged individual cDNA molecules with unique molecular identifiers. Each CDR3 protein gets one entry after TCRdb re-called the RACE reads with MiXCR. The table lists around 380,000 distinct CDR3 sequences, more than 4.5% of them singletons. This sample was included in a study of human T cells and chemical hapten exposure. Overall study context: Patch testing was performed with 0.01% DPC on the upper back, with reading at 6 days.

As for time point: patch test 1, 2 weeks after DPC sensitization. Stated treatment: therapeutic diphenylcyclopropenone sensitization with weekly scalp DPC. It was unfractionated whole blood from which total RNA was extracted. The CDR3 sequence is 15 residues long. J was trimmed by 4 bases and V by 3 bases; bases with no gene match: 10. The germline CDR1 and CDR2 sequences are DFQATT and SNEGSKA (reference sequence). The rearrangement uses TRBV20-1 and TRBJ2-3; TRBD2 matches 7 bases. The sequence was collected from a woman between 50 and 59 years old with alopecia areata. Some clones in this sample may be carry-over from other donors' samples. Specimen: whole blood, collected in connection with sensitization to the hapten diphenylcyclopropenone (DPC). In DNA, the CDR3 is TGCAGTGCTAGGAGGGCGGGAGAGGTTTCAGATACGCAGTATTTT. It codes for CSARRAGEVSDTQYF.